Following are 12 T cell receptor beta chains from one sample sequenced in a study of Ad26.COV2.S vaccination and SARS-CoV-2 variants (dated by TCRdb to 2020 to 2023). The library was produced with the immunoSEQ multiplex PCR assay. TCRdb obtained this table from immuneACCESS and retained in-frame rearrangements with V and J assigned. These tables miss some clones; where compared with another copy, unresolved V genes account for less than half of the shortfall, and the remainder is unexplained. This sample gives 300,000 to 400,000 clones in total; 86% of them show up just once. The ten largest clonotypes hold more than 1.5% of the sample. The treatment or condition label for this specimen denotes: 15 to 20 received Ad26.COV2.S at low or high dose, single or two shots; 5 received placebo; per-sample allocation not given. For vaccine and placebo recipients, repertoires were sequenced using samples collected on day 63 after the first injection.

Specimen: peripheral blood, collected in a trial of Ad26.COV2.S vaccine versus placebo. These receptor sequences come from a person aged 18 to 65 who received the Ad26.COV2.S COVID-19 vaccine or a placebo.

V is TRBV6-5 and J is TRBJ1-6; 9 bases map to TRBD1. Per the germline V gene, CDR1 is MNHEY and CDR2 is SVGAGI. The CDR3 totals 14 residues. The ends lost 7 bases at V and 7 bases at J; junction bases unmatched: 5. Written as DNA, the CDR3 is TGTGCCAGCACCCGGGACAGGGCAAATTCACCCCTCCACTTT. Protein product: CASTRDRANSPLHF.

The chain is built from TRBV7-4 and TRBJ1-5, with no clear D. V was cut by 10 bases and J by 5 bases, with 9 bases left in between. The CDR3 loop spans 11 amino acids. CDR1 is SGHVT, CDR2 SQSDAQ, per germline. CDR3 nucleotides: TGTGCCAACCACCAGGATCAGCCCCAGCATTTT. Translating it yields CANHQDQPQHF.

The gene calls are TRBV25-1 and TRBJ1-2, with 10 nucleotides matching TRBD1. There are 15 residues in the CDR3. From germline, CDR1 is MGHDK and CDR2 SYGVNS. V was clipped by 5 bases and J by 5 bases; unmatched bases: 8. The CDR3 spells CASSPRDRGPYGYTF. The CDR3 DNA follows: TGTGCCAGCAGTCCCCGGGACAGGGGCCCTTATGGCTACACCTTC.

The V and J genes are TRBV11-2 and TRBJ1-2; D gene uncertain. The CDR3 consists of 15 residues. V lost 1 base to trimming and J lost 4 bases, with 13 bases between them. Germline V lookup: CDR1 SGHAT, CDR2 FQNNGV. CDR3 sequence: CASSLVRNWGYGYTF. The CDR3 DNA reads as TGTGCCAGCAGCTTAGTAAGGAATTGGGGCTATGGCTACACCTTC.

The rearrangement links TRBV4-3 to TRBJ1-3; D is perhaps TRBD1 (5 bases). The germline V and J ends were trimmed by 5 bases and 4 bases, with 9 bases remaining between them. CDR1 LGHNA and CDR2 YSLEER come from the germline V gene. This CDR3 has 13 amino acids. In nucleotides, the CDR3 is TGCGCCAGCAGCGCGCGGGGGGGAAACACCATATATTTT. Protein sequence: CASSARGGNTIYF.

A single count supports this clone. The chain carries TRBV15 and TRBJ2-3; D is possibly TRBD1 or TRBD2 (5 bases each). Germline-derived CDR1 and CDR2 are LNHNV and YYDKDF (reference sequence). Trimming stripped 1 base from V and 5 bases from J, with 10 bases between. This CDR3 has 14 residues. The DNA of the CDR3 is TGTGCCACCAGCAGAGCCTTTGGGGGAGATACGCAGTATTTT. Its protein product is CATSRAFGGDTQYF.

This chain joins TRBV5-6 and TRBJ2-7, with D uncertain. Germline CDR1 and CDR2: SGHDT and YYEEEE. The CDR3 consists of 12 residues. Trimming left V 2 bases short and J 4 bases short, with 7 bases between. The CDR3 region has the DNA TGTGCCAGCAGCTTAGGTCAATACGAGCAGTACTTC. It encodes CASSLGQYEQYF.

The DNA of the CDR3 is TGTGCCAGCAGAGGGGACCCGGTATCCTACAATGAGCAGTTCTTC. It codes for CASRGDPVSYNEQFF. This chain links TRBV2 with TRBJ2-1; D possibly matches TRBD1 or TRBD2 (5 bases each). The CDR3 length is 15 residues. Germline CDR1 is SNHLY and CDR2 is FYNNEI. The V end was cut by 6 bases, the J end by 1 base, with 13 bases between.

The chain recombines TRBV7-2 with TRBJ2-5, with 14 bases that match TRBD2. Germline V gene sequence: CDR1 SGHTA, CDR2 FQGNSA. The CDR3 is 19 residues long. V lost 5 bases, J lost 2 bases, and 13 bases stayed unmatched. DNA of the CDR3: TGTGCCAGCAGCCCCCGGGGACTAGCGGGGGTTACTAAACAAGAGACCCAGTACTTC. As protein: CASSPRGLAGVTKQETQYF.

This chain uses TRBV7-2 with TRBJ1-4; D gene ambiguous. V lost 1 base and J 0 bases, leaving 6 bases between the germline ends. This CDR3 is 15 amino acids long. Germline CDR1 SGHTA, CDR2 FQGNSA. The CDR3 DNA reads as TGTGCCAGCAGCTTAGACGGAGCAACTAATGAAAAACTGTTTTTT. This encodes CASSLDGATNEKLFF.

The gene calls are TRBV5-6 and TRBJ1-2; D might be TRBD1 (6 bases). V lost 4 bases and J lost 4, with 17 bases in between. This CDR3 comprises 15 residues. Germline V lookup: CDR1 SGHDT, CDR2 YYEEEE. The CDR3 region has the DNA TGTGCCAGCAGCAAGGGGGAAGTTGACCTCTATGGCTACACCTTC. It yields the protein CASSKGEVDLYGYTF.

The V and J genes are TRBV7-8 and TRBJ1-1; TRBD1 matches 10 bases. The CDR3 consists of 16 residues. Looked up from germline, CDR1 is SGHVS and CDR2 is FQNEAQ. Trimming removed 5 bases from V and 2 bases from J; junction bases left unmatched: 8. Here the CDR3 reads CASSLRTGGFNTEAFF. DNA of the CDR3: TGTGCCAGCAGCCTTCGGACAGGGGGGTTTAACACTGAAGCTTTCTTT.